This TCR beta chain comes out of a study of yellow fever vaccine responses in identical twins. General study results and limits: The authors reported partly convergent, partly personalized vaccine responses in identical twins.

TCRdb re-called the RT-PCR reads through MiXCR, storing one row per CDR3 protein. Here the sample spans around 13,000 distinct CDR3 sequences, about 88% being singletons. On this clonotype itself: The antigen is not known.

Germline CDR1 SGHVS, CDR2 FNYEAQ. CDR3 length: 13 residues. Trimming removed 8 bases at V and 4 bases at J, with 13 bases between. This sequence originates from a woman aged 18-30 years who received the yellow fever vaccine. The rearrangement joins TRBV7-6 to TRBJ2-3; no clear D. Sequenced here: T cells from blood (PBMCs), unsorted or a sorted subset (not recorded which), sampled before or after yellow fever vaccination (not recorded which). In DNA form, the CDR3 reads TGTGCCAGCGACGTCGGATTGGCAGATACGCAGTATTTT. Amino acids: CASDVGLADTQYF.